This T cell receptor (beta chain) emerged from a study of T cells in Graves' hyperthyroidism and ophthalmopathy. RNA transcripts provided the source from which TCR beta CDR3 regions were amplified. When the TCR CDR3 underwent first-round RT-PCR, the HTBI primer set was used. TCRdb re-analysed the multiplex PCR reads in MiXCR, keeping a single row per CDR3 protein. The table records around 530,000 distinct CDR3 sequences, 17% of them present only once. Not enrolled were patients with uncontrolled infection, other autoimmune disease, pregnancy or lactation. There are many counts of this clonotype. The sample consisted of blood. The origin of this receptor is a woman younger than 30 with Graves' ophthalmopathy.

The CDR3 here is CASSLTPFFTGYNQPQHF. Written as DNA, the CDR3 is TGTGCCAGCAGTTTAACCCCATTCTTTACAGGGTACAATCAGCCCCAGCATTTT. This chain links TRBV28 with TRBJ1-5; D is possibly TRBD1 (6 bases). The ends were cut back, 2 bases at V and 3 bases at J, with 20 bases in the middle. This CDR3 spans 18 amino acids. CDR1 is MDHEN, CDR2 SYDVKM, per germline.